This TCR beta chain was sequenced in a study of shared clonotypes between healthy human individuals. Study in general: Researchers assigned three CD4 naive, three CD4 memory, two CD8 naive and one CD8 memory plate to each donor.

The donor cohort consisted entirely of Caucasian adults residing in Nashville, Tennessee. About this clone: As yet, its antigen is unknown.

Only in-frame clones appear in the TCRdb table, and some are missing; sequencing was by immunoSEQ multiplex PCR. The sample has over 2 million clones, 85% to 95% seen once. Study outcomes and limitations: Some naive CD4 clonotypes, around 4.9%, turned up in common across a few donors.

Germline trimming cut 3 bases from V and 5 bases from J; bases unmatched to any gene: 11. CDR1 is LNHNV, CDR2 YYDKDF, per germline (reference sequence). This CDR3 is built from 16 residues. J is TRBJ2-7 and V is TRBV15; 9 nucleotides agree with TRBD2. This TCR derives from a man aged 18 to 29 in good health. Some clones in this sample may be carry-over from other donors' samples. The sample taken for sequencing was naive CD4+ T cells from PBMCs. Subset denoted: CD45RA+ positively selected. The CDR3 sequence is CATSRRGGGRNNEQYF. The CDR3, as DNA: TGTGCCACCAGCAGGCGGGGGGGCGGGAGAAACAACGAGCAGTACTTC.